This T cell receptor (beta chain) was observed in a study of shared clonotypes between healthy human individuals. Study findings and constraints: Donor clonotype sharing was expected to depend on sequencing depth.

Germline CDR1 and CDR2: MDHEN and SYDVKM. The CDR3 consists of 15 residues. V shed 6 bases, J shed 0 bases, and the junction held 7 bases outside the gene matches. Comments on this clone: Its antigen is currently unknown.

Sequenced by immunoSEQ multiplex PCR; TCRdb stores in-frame clones only, minus some. The data contain roughly 510,000 clones, approximately 79% of them singletons. V usage is TRBV28 and J usage is TRBJ1-1; TRBD1 matches at 7 bases. The specimen was PBMCs. The TCR was taken from a middle-aged woman in good health. Some clones in this sample may be carry-over from other donors' samples. The CDR3 loop is CASRGTASMNTEAFF. DNA for the CDR3: TGTGCCAGCAGGGGGACAGCCTCTATGAACACTGAAGCTTTCTTT.